Below are 32 T cell receptor beta chains sequenced from a single sample in a study of blood T cell repertoires in COVID-19. Clones were read by immunoSEQ multiplex PCR, and TCRdb kept only the in-frame ones, dropping some. The table includes around 400,000 clones, about 87% detected once. The sample was peripheral blood. The origin of the receptors is a woman younger than 45 with COVID-19, enrolled during active disease.

The chain links TRBV4-1 to TRBJ2-1, with D possibly being TRBD2 (5 bases). Trimming shortened V by 1 base and J by 8 bases, and 15 bases separated the two germline ends. The CDR3 consists of 15 residues. In germline, CDR1 is MGHRA, CDR2 YSYEKL. The CDR3 DNA reads as TGCGCCAGCAGCCAAGGACGAGCGGCCCAAGATGAGCAGTTCTTC. Protein product: CASSQGRAAQDEQFF.

V is TRBV14 and J is TRBJ2-3; unclear D gene. V was trimmed by 1 base and J by 0 bases, leaving 11 bases between them. CDR1 and CDR2 (germline): SGHDN, FVKESK. CDR3 length equals 16 residues. Here the CDR3 reads CASSQAGPLSTDTQYF. The CDR3 coding sequence is TGTGCCAGCAGCCAAGCGGGTCCCTTGAGCACAGATACGCAGTATTTT.

The chain has TRBV18 and TRBJ1-6; unclear D gene. The V gene's germline CDR1 is KGHSH and CDR2 LQKENI. The CDR3 runs 16 residues. Trimming stripped 2 bases from V and 4 bases from J, with 12 bases between. This chain's CDR3 is CASSPTRGPYNSPLHF. As DNA, the CDR3 is TGTGCCAGCTCACCAACTCGGGGTCCTTATAATTCACCCCTCCACTTT.

The J gene is TRBJ1-1, the V gene TRBV19, with 7 bases identical to TRBD1. With V trimmed by 7 bases and J by 1 base, 6 bases remained unmatched. The CDR3 totals 14 residues. The germline V gene has CDR1 LNHDA and CDR2 SQIVND (reference sequence). CDR3 amino acids: CASTLTGTNTEAFF. The DNA for the CDR3 is TGTGCCAGTACTTTGACAGGGACGAACACTGAAGCTTTCTTT.

The CDR3 region has the DNA TGCGCCAGCAGCTTGCAGGGGGCCGGGGAGCTGTTTTTT. This sequence encodes CASSLQGAGELFF. This rearrangement joins TRBV5-1 to TRBJ2-2; TRBD1 agrees at 7 bases. Germline assignment: CDR1 SGHRS and CDR2 YFSETQ. Unmatched junction bases numbered 0, after V lost 1 base and J lost 6 bases. The CDR3 is made up of 13 amino acids.

This rearrangement joins TRBV12-3 or TRBV12-4 to TRBJ1-6; D not certain. Trimming took 7 bases from V and 7 from J, leaving 11 bases between them. This CDR3 has 13 amino acids. In DNA, the CDR3 is TGTGCCAGCATCAGAGGCCAGAATTCACCCCTCCACTTT. As protein: CASIRGQNSPLHF.

This chain joins TRBV11-3 and TRBJ2-3, with D unclear. Deletions cut 5 bases from V and 1 base from J, with 7 bases between. There are 13 residues in the CDR3. Germline loops: CDR1 SGHNT, CDR2 YENEEA. The CDR3 is CASSTARTDTQYF. Written as DNA, the CDR3 is TGTGCCAGCAGCACAGCCCGCACAGATACGCAGTATTTT.

This clone occurred once. This rearrangement joins TRBV7-2 to TRBJ2-5; 7 bases align to TRBD2. V dropped 1 base and J dropped 3; count of bases not matched to a gene: 2. The CDR3 covers 14 residues. Germline V gene lookup returns CDR1 SGHTA and CDR2 FQGNSA. The CDR3 DNA reads as TGTGCCAGCAGCTTAGACGGGGGGAAAGAGACCCAGTACTTC. It is translated as CASSLDGGKETQYF. Based on the CDR3 plus reference TRBV7-2 and TRBJ2-5, the full variable domain is GAGVSQSPSNKVTEKGKDVELRCDPISGHTALYWYRQSLGQGLEFLIYFQGNSAPDKSGLPSDRFSAERTGGSVSTLTIQRTQQEDSAVYLCASSLDGGKETQYFGPGTRLLVL.

V gene TRBV5-4 combines with J gene TRBJ2-1; TRBD2 aligns across 10 bases. With V trimmed by 2 bases and J by 6 bases, 14 bases remained unmatched. The CDR3 is 18 amino acids. Germline V CDR1 and CDR2: SGHNT, YYREEE (reference sequence). CDR3 sequence (DNA): TGTGCCAGCAGCTTCGACCGGCTAGCGGGAGTCAGCGGCAATGAGCAGTTCTTC. Its translation is CASSFDRLAGVSGNEQFF.

The chain employs TRBV28 and TRBJ2-2, with TRBD2 matching over 10 bases. The V segment lost 8 bases and the J segment 1 base; nucleotides outside the gene matches: 1. From germline, CDR1 is MDHEN and CDR2 SYDVKM. The CDR3 is 14 amino acids. The CDR3: CASRLAGNTGELFF. CDR3 DNA: TGTGCCAGCCGACTAGCGGGGAACACCGGGGAGCTGTTTTTT.

This clone came up once. The chain recombines TRBV9 with TRBJ2-1, with D tentatively TRBD1 (5 bases). V lost 0 bases and J 7 bases, leaving 14 bases between the germline ends. CDR1 and CDR2 from the germline V gene are SGDLS and YYNGEE. The CDR3 extends over 15 amino acids. The CDR3 DNA reads as TGTGCCAGCAGCGTAGGGATCCAGGGCCGAAATGAGCAGTTCTTC. It specifies CASSVGIQGRNEQFF.

The V gene is TRBV19, the J gene TRBJ1-1, with 8 bases fitting TRBD1. After removal of 7 bases from V and 0 bases from J, the junction contained 13 bases not matched to a gene. The CDR3 contains 17 residues. CDR1 LNHDA and CDR2 SQIVND come from the germline V gene (reference sequence). The CDR3 here is CASIGKRQGILNTEAFF. Written as DNA, the CDR3 is TGTGCCAGTATAGGGAAGAGACAGGGGATTTTGAACACTGAAGCTTTCTTT.

CDR3 DNA: TGTGCCAGCAGCCAGGGCTCTCAGGGGCGCACTGAAGCTTTCTTT. It translates to CASSQGSQGRTEAFF. The V gene is TRBV3-1 (or the pseudogene TRBV3-2), the J gene TRBJ1-1; possible D gene TRBD1, 6 bases. The V gene's germline CDR1 is LGHDT and CDR2 YNNKEL (reference sequence). CDR3 length equals 15 residues. V was cut by 3 bases and J by 4 bases, with 15 bases left in between.

This clone occurred a few times. This chain links TRBV5-1 with TRBJ1-2, with 7 bases that match TRBD1. The CDR3 is 14 residues long. Germline V gene sequence: CDR1 SGHRS, CDR2 YFSETQ. The V segment lost 0 bases and the J segment 7 bases; nucleotides outside the gene matches: 6. Written as DNA, the CDR3 is TGCGCCAGCAGCTTGGATGGGGACAGAGCTGGCTACACCTTC. This encodes CASSLDGDRAGYTF.

This clone was picked up a small number of times. The chain recombines TRBV30 with TRBJ1-6; D is undetermined. The CDR3 has 14 amino acids. V lost 0 bases, J lost 7 bases, and 10 bases lay in between. CDR1 and CDR2 (germline): GTSNPN, SVGIG (reference sequence). The CDR3 is CAWSVENANSPLHF. In DNA, the CDR3 is TGTGCCTGGAGTGTTGAAAATGCGAATTCACCCCTCCACTTT.

The genes are TRBV28 and TRBJ2-1, with 9 bases lining up with TRBD1. J was trimmed by 3 bases and V by 6 bases; bases with no gene match: 6. Germline V gene data show CDR1 as MDHEN and CDR2 as SYDVKM. The CDR3 spans 15 residues. DNA of the CDR3: TGTGCCAGCAGCACGGGACAGGGAAACTACAATGAGCAGTTCTTC. Amino acid sequence: CASSTGQGNYNEQFF.

The chain employs TRBV19 and TRBJ2-3; the match to TRBD1 covers 8 bases. The CDR3 extends over 15 amino acids. V gave up 3 bases and J gave up 4 bases; unmatched junction bases: 6. CDR1 LNHDA and CDR2 SQIVND come from the germline V gene (reference sequence). CDR3 DNA: TGTGCCAGTAGTATGAGGCGGGACAGGCCAGATACGCAGTATTTT. Amino acid sequence: CASSMRRDRPDTQYF.

The V gene is TRBV5-1, the J gene TRBJ2-1, with D tentatively TRBD2 (5 bases). The CDR3 is 15 residues long. The germline V gene has CDR1 SGHRS and CDR2 YFSETQ. Trimming cost V 1 base and J 2 bases, with 10 bases left between them. The CDR3 loop reads CASSLRTGPYNEQFF. The CDR3 DNA follows: TGCGCCAGCAGCTTGCGGACTGGGCCCTACAATGAGCAGTTCTTC.

This clone came up a few times. The chain combines TRBV12-5 with TRBJ2-3; D gene unclear. This CDR3 has 14 residues. In germline, CDR1 is LGHNT, CDR2 FRNRAP. With 7 bases removed from V and 1 base from J, the gap between germline ends came to 12 bases. CDR3 sequence: CASAVAVGTDTQYF. Written as DNA, the CDR3 is TGTGCTAGTGCGGTGGCGGTGGGCACAGATACGCAGTATTTT. Looking up the rest from reference TRBV12-5 and TRBJ2-3 gives the full variable domain: DARVTQTPRHKVTEMGQEVTMRCQPILGHNTVFWYRQTMMQGLELLAYFRNRAPLDDSGMPKDRFSAEMPDATLATLKIQPSEPRDSAVYFCASAVAVGTDTQYFGPGTRLTVL.

V and J are TRBV5-1 and TRBJ2-7; 10 bases fit TRBD2. V was pared by 4 bases and J by 6 bases, with 10 bases of the junction left unmatched. Looked up from germline, CDR1 is SGHRS and CDR2 is YFSETQ. The CDR3 contains 15 residues. In nucleotides, the CDR3 is TGCGCCAGCAGCCCGGCAGCGGGAGGGGGGATCGAGCAGTACTTC. Translating it yields CASSPAAGGGIEQYF.

The chain carries TRBV29-1 and TRBJ2-2; unclear D gene. This CDR3 has 11 residues. The ends were cut back, 3 bases at V and 7 bases at J, with 6 bases in the middle. Germline CDR1 and CDR2: SQVTM and ANQGSEA. This CDR3 reads CSVDRYGELFF. CDR3 coding DNA: TGCAGCGTTGACAGATACGGGGAGCTGTTTTTT.

The chain has TRBV15 and TRBJ2-7, with TRBD2 matching 9 bases. The V gene end was trimmed by 0 bases and the J gene end by 2 bases; junction bases not matched to a gene: 5. The CDR3 covers 16 residues. Per the germline V gene, CDR1 is LNHNV and CDR2 is YYDKDF (reference sequence). CDR3 sequence: CATSREAGGGAYEQYF. In DNA form, the CDR3 reads TGTGCCACCAGCAGAGAGGCGGGAGGGGGGGCCTACGAGCAGTACTTC.

The chain carries TRBV5-8 and TRBJ1-5; D not resolved. V was clipped by 2 bases and J by 2 bases, with 11 bases between them. The V gene's germline CDR1 is SGHTS and CDR2 YDEGEE. The CDR3 is 15 residues long. Here the CDR3 reads CASSFGGLGNQPQHF. In nucleotides, the CDR3 is TGTGCCAGCAGCTTTGGCGGTTTGGGCAATCAGCCCCAGCATTTT.

The genes are TRBV29-1 and TRBJ2-5; TRBD1 matches at 9 bases. The ends lost 6 bases at V and 5 bases at J; junction bases unmatched: 13. The germline V gene has CDR1 SQVTM and CDR2 ANQGSEA. CDR3 length: 15 amino acids. The CDR3 bases are TGCAGCGTAAACAGCGGGACAGGGTGGGGGGAGACCCAGTACTTC. Protein sequence: CSVNSGTGWGETQYF. Drawing the rest from reference TRBV29-1 and TRBJ2-5, the complete variable domain is SAVISQKPSRDICQRGTSLTIQCQVDSQVTMMFWYRQQPGQSLTLIATANQGSEATYESGFVIDKFPISRPNLTFSTLTVSNMSPEDSSIYLCSVNSGTGWGETQYFGPGTRLLVL.

The CDR3 loop reads CASSQDSDSYEQYF. The CDR3 nucleotides read TGCGCCAGCAGCCAGGACAGCGACTCCTACGAGCAGTACTTC. The chain joins TRBV4-3 to TRBJ2-7; D perhaps matches TRBD1 (6 bases). The V gene's germline CDR1 is LGHNA and CDR2 YSLEER. V gave up 3 bases and J gave up 0 bases, with 9 bases separating them. This CDR3 is 14 amino acids long.

The rearrangement joins TRBV24-1 to TRBJ2-1; 12 bases are a match to TRBD2. The CDR3 spans 15 residues. V lost 5 bases and J lost 9; bases outside the gene matches: 7. CDR1 KGHDR and CDR2 SFDVKD come from the germline V gene. The CDR3 DNA is TGTGCCACCAGTGTTCGACTAGCGGGAGAAGCTGAGCAGTTCTTC. Translated: CATSVRLAGEAEQFF.

This clone occurred once. The chain carries TRBV11-3 and TRBJ2-1, with 10 bases identical to TRBD1. With 1 base clipped from V and 7 bases from J, the junction kept 4 bases outside the gene matches. Germline V gene data show CDR1 as SGHNT and CDR2 as YENEEA. This CDR3 has 15 residues. The CDR3 bases are TGTGCCAGCAGCTTAGCGACAGGGGGCTTGAATGAGCAGTTCTTC. It translates to CASSLATGGLNEQFF.

The J gene is TRBJ1-5, the V gene TRBV5-1, with 8 positions matching TRBD1. The CDR3 extends over 14 amino acids. CDR1 and CDR2 (germline): SGHRS, YFSETQ. Trimming at V came to 4 bases and at J to 7 bases, leaving 7 bases not matched to a gene. The CDR3 DNA reads TGCGCCAGCAGCGAGAACAGGGGGGGACAGCCCCAGCATTTT. Translation: CASSENRGGQPQHF.

A few counts support this clone. The rearrangement links TRBV24-1 to TRBJ2-2, with 9 bases lining up with TRBD2. Per the germline V gene, CDR1 is KGHDR and CDR2 is SFDVKD. CDR3 length: 17 residues. With 5 bases clipped from V and 4 bases from J, the junction kept 10 bases outside the gene matches. The CDR3 loop reads CATSGGLALIGTGELFF. The CDR3 nucleotides are TGTGCCACCAGTGGTGGACTAGCGCTTATAGGCACCGGGGAGCTGTTTTTT.

V gene TRBV6-4 combines with J gene TRBJ2-3, with 7 positions matching TRBD2. The junction had 4 bases not matched to a gene; V was cut back by 4 bases and J by 6 bases. Germline V gene data show CDR1 as MRHNA and CDR2 as SNTAGT. This CDR3 is 13 amino acids long. This CDR3 is CASSGQGGDTQYF. The CDR3 DNA reads as TGTGCCAGCAGTGGGCAGGGAGGGGATACGCAGTATTTT.

V gene TRBV12-3 or TRBV12-4 combines with J gene TRBJ2-1; no clear D. V gave up 2 bases and J gave up 14 bases, with 16 bases separating them. This CDR3 is 13 amino acids long. This chain's CDR3 is CASSLKVASVEFF. CDR3 nucleotide sequence: TGTGCCAGCAGTTTAAAGGTGGCCAGCGTAGAGTTCTTC.

The rearrangement joins TRBV7-9 to TRBJ2-7; perhaps TRBD2 as D (5 bases). The germline V and J ends were trimmed by 8 bases and 2 bases, with 7 bases remaining between them. CDR1 and CDR2 (germline): SEHNR, FQNEAQ (reference sequence). The CDR3 length is 11 residues. CDR3 loop: CASGSTYEQYF. The CDR3 DNA is TGTGCCAGCGGGAGCACCTACGAGCAGTACTTC.